The 13 T cell receptor beta chains reported below all come from one sample, sequenced in a study of siplizumab effects on memory and regulatory T cells. Sequenced by immunoSEQ multiplex PCR; TCRdb stores in-frame clones only, minus some. The data hold more than 90,000 clones, with over 90% observed a single time. Material: non-Treg CD4+ T cells sorted from blood. All receptors come from a human donor in good health.

The chain couples TRBV30 to TRBJ2-3, with TRBD2 as a possible D gene (5 bases). Germline values: CDR1 GTSNPN, CDR2 SVGIG (reference sequence). The CDR3 is 14 amino acids. V lost 1 base and J lost 4, with 12 bases in between. The CDR3 is CAWSAGTAADTQYF. CDR3 bases: TGTGCCTGGAGTGCGGGAACGGCGGCAGATACGCAGTATTTT.

In its sample, this clone was seen a few times. The chain joins TRBV5-3 to TRBJ2-5; D is possibly TRBD2 (5 bases). TRBV5-3 is sorted into the ORF group, with uncertain function. The CDR3 is 13 amino acids. The ends were cut back, 8 bases at V and 5 bases at J, with 16 bases in the middle. The CDR3 spells CASSQPPGETQYF. CDR3 nucleotides: TGTGCCAGCAGTCAGCCCCCGGGGGAGACCCAGTACTTC.

V gene TRBV5-1 combines with J gene TRBJ2-5; unclear D gene. V lost 2 bases to trimming and J lost 2 bases, with 7 bases between them. Germline V CDR1 and CDR2: SGHRS, YFSETQ. The CDR3 covers 13 residues. CDR3 DNA sequence: TGCGCCAGCAGCTTAAAGCGTCAAGAGACCCAGTACTTC. Its protein product is CASSLKRQETQYF.

This clone is a singleton in its sample. This sequence joins TRBV25-1 and TRBJ2-3; D might be TRBD2 (5 bases). This CDR3 has 15 residues. Germline V gene lookup returns CDR1 MGHDK and CDR2 SYGVNS. Trimming stripped 6 bases from V and 6 bases from J, with 19 bases between. The CDR3, as DNA: TGTGCCAGCAGAGGTAGAAGCGGAAGGGCCGATACGCAGTATTTT. Translation gives CASRGRSGRADTQYF.

J is TRBJ2-5 and V is TRBV10-1, with D uncertain. This CDR3 region has 13 residues. Between the trimmed V and J ends, which lost 3 bases and 1 base, there was a span of 6 bases. Looked up from germline, CDR1 is WNHNN and CDR2 is SYGVQD (reference sequence). CDR3 in amino acids: CASSEGSQETQYF. The CDR3 region has the DNA TGCGCCAGCAGTGAAGGGTCCCAAGAGACCCAGTACTTC.

V gene TRBV4-2 combines with J gene TRBJ1-5, with a tentative D call TRBD1 (6 bases). Per the germline V gene, CDR1 is LGHNA and CDR2 is YNFKEQ. This CDR3 contains 14 residues. Trimming left V 2 bases short and J 5 bases short, with 10 bases between. The CDR3 nucleotides are TGTGCCAGCAGCCAACCACAGGGAGATCAGCCCCAGCATTTT. It encodes CASSQPQGDQPQHF.

The chain recombines TRBV7-2 with TRBJ2-7; tentative D call: TRBD1 (6 bases). V dropped 1 base and J dropped 2 bases, with 12 bases sitting between them. Looked up from germline, CDR1 is SGHTA and CDR2 is FQGNSA. The CDR3 consists of 15 residues. CDR3 sequence reads: CASSLVTQGPYEQYF. CDR3 bases: TGTGCCAGCAGCTTAGTCACCCAGGGGCCCTACGAGCAGTACTTC. Supplemented by reference TRBV7-2 and TRBJ2-7, the full variable domain reads GAGVSQSPSNKVTEKGKDVELRCDPISGHTALYWYRQSLGQGLEFLIYFQGNSAPDKSGLPSDRFSAERTGGSVSTLTIQRTQQEDSAVYLCASSLVTQGPYEQYFGPGTRLTVT.

The V gene is TRBV7-2, the J gene TRBJ1-5; possibly TRBD1 for D (5 bases). CDR3 length: 13 amino acids. The germline V gene has CDR1 SGHTA and CDR2 FQGNSA. V lost 3 bases and J 5 bases, leaving 8 bases between the germline ends. CDR3 in DNA: TGTGCCAGCAGCTTGGGGGGGGATCAGCCCCAGCATTTT. Its translation: CASSLGGDQPQHF.

V and J are TRBV7-3 and TRBJ1-1; D is perhaps TRBD1 (5 bases). The V gene lost 4 bases and the J gene lost 0 bases, with 6 bases spanning the gap. The CDR3 is 13 residues long. Germline lookup yields CDR1 SGHTA and CDR2 FQGTGA. The CDR3 is CASSSTVNTEAFF. The CDR3 DNA sequence: TGTGCCAGCAGCTCGACAGTGAACACTGAAGCTTTCTTT.

The rearrangement uses TRBV5-3 and TRBJ2-7; D is tentatively TRBD1 or TRBD2 (5 bases each). TRBV5-3 is an open reading frame whose function is uncertain. The CDR3 has 13 amino acids. V was cut by 4 bases and J by 3 bases, with 11 bases left in between. CDR3 protein: CARSIGTDYEQYF. The CDR3 DNA sequence: TGTGCCAGAAGCATCGGGACCGACTACGAGCAGTACTTC.

The chain links TRBV5-1 to TRBJ2-7; 8 nucleotides align to TRBD1. The trim removed 2 bases at V and 0 bases at J, leaving 4 bases unmatched. Germline V gene data show CDR1 as SGHRS and CDR2 as YFSETQ. The CDR3 contains 15 residues. CDR3 coding DNA: TGCGCCAGCAGCTTCGCCGGGACAGGCTCCTACGAGCAGTACTTC. This sequence encodes CASSFAGTGSYEQYF.

The chain recombines TRBV5-6 with TRBJ2-7; D might be TRBD1 (6 bases). The CDR3 extends over 16 amino acids. Germline V gives CDR1 SGHDT, CDR2 YYEEEE. Trimming stripped 5 bases from V and 6 bases from J, with 24 bases between. DNA of the CDR3: TGTGCCAGCAGAATAACGGGACATTTAGGGCTACGCGAGCAGTACTTC. Translation: CASRITGHLGLREQYF. Using reference TRBV5-6 and TRBJ2-7 for the parts outside the CDR3, the full variable domain is DAGVTQSPTHLIKTRGQQVTLRCSPKSGHDTVSWYQQALGQGPQFIFQYYEEEERQRGNFPDRFSGHQFPNYSSELNVNALLLGDSALYLCASRITGHLGLREQYFGPGTRLTVT.

This clone was seen a single time. The V gene is TRBV7-3, the J gene TRBJ2-5; D is perhaps TRBD1 or TRBD2 (5 bases each). The CDR3 is 14 amino acids. Germline V lookup: CDR1 SGHTA, CDR2 FQGTGA. V dropped 8 bases and J dropped 5 bases, with 18 bases sitting between them. CDR3 amino acids: CASHFRGPWETQYF. CDR3 coding DNA: TGTGCCAGCCACTTCCGGGGCCCATGGGAGACCCAGTACTTC.